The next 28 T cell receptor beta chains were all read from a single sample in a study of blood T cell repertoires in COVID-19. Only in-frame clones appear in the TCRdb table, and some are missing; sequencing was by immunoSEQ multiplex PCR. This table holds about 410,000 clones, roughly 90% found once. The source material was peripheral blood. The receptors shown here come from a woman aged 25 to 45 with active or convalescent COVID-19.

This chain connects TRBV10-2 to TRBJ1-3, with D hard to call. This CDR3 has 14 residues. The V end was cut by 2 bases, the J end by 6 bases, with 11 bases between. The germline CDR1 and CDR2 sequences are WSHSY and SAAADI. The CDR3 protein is CASSEEGVANTIYF. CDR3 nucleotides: TGCGCCAGCAGTGAGGAAGGAGTCGCAAACACCATATATTTT.

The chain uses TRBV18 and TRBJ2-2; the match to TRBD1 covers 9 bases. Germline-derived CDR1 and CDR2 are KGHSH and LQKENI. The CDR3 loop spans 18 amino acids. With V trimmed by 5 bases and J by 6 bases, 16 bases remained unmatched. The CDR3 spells CASSTPGQGPTVAGELFF. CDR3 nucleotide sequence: TGTGCCAGCTCAACCCCGGGACAGGGCCCGACGGTTGCCGGGGAGCTGTTTTTT.

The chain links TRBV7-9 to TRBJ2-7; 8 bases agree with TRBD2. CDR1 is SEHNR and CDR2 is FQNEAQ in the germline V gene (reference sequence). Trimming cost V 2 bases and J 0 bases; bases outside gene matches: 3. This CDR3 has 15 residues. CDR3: CASSLSAGGSYEQYF. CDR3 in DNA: TGTGCCAGCAGCTTATCGGCGGGAGGCTCCTACGAGCAGTACTTC.

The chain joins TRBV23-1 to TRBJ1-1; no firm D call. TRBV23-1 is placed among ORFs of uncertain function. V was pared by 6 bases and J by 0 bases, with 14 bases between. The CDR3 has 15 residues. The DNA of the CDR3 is TGCGCCAGCAGCGCGGGTCATCTTATGAACACTGAAGCTTTCTTT. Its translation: CASSAGHLMNTEAFF.

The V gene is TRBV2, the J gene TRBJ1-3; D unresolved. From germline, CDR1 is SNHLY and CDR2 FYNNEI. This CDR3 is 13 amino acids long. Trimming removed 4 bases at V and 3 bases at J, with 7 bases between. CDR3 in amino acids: CASSGDNGNTIYF. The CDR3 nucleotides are TGTGCCAGCAGTGGCGACAATGGAAACACCATATATTTT.

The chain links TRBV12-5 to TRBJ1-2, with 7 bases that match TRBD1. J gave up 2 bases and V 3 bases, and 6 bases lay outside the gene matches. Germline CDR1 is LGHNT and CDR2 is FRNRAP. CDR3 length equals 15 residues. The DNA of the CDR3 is TGTGCTAGTGGTTTAGCACAGGGGTCGAACTATGGCTACACCTTC. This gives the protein CASGLAQGSNYGYTF.

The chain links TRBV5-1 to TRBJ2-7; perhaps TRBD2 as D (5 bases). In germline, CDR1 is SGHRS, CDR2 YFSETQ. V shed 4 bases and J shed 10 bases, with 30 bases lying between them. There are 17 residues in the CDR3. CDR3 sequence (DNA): TGCGCCAGCAGCGTGTCCGCCCAAACGGAGGTAGCGATTCGCCAGTACTTC. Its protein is CASSVSAQTEVAIRQYF.

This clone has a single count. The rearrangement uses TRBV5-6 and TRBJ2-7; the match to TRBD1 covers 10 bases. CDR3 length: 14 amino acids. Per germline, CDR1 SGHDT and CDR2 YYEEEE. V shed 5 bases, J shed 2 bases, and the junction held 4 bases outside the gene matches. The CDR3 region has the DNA TGTGCCAGCAGTGACAGGGGGCGCCCCTACGAGCAGTACTTC. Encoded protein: CASSDRGRPYEQYF.

CDR3 region: CASSPLGQGFGYGYTF. CDR3 coding DNA: TGTGCCAGCAGCCCTCTGGGACAGGGGTTCGGCTATGGCTACACCTTC. This rearrangement joins TRBV5-6 to TRBJ1-2; 10 bases are shared with TRBD1. Germline V gene lookup returns CDR1 SGHDT and CDR2 YYEEEE. The CDR3 runs 16 residues. The V gene end was trimmed by 4 bases and the J gene end by 4 bases; junction bases not matched to a gene: 10.

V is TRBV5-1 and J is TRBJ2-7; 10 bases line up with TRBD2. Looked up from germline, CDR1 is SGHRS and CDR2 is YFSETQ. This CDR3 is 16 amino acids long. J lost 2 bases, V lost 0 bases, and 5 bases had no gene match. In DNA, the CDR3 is TGCGCCAGCAGCTTGGGCGGGACTAGCGAGACCTACGAGCAGTACTTC. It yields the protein CASSLGGTSETYEQYF.

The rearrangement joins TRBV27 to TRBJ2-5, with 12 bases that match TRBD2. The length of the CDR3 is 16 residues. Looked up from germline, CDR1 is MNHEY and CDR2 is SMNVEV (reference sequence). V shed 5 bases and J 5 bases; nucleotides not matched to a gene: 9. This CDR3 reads CASSPELAGGLETQYF. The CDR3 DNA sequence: TGTGCCAGCAGTCCGGAACTAGCGGGAGGATTGGAGACCCAGTACTTC.

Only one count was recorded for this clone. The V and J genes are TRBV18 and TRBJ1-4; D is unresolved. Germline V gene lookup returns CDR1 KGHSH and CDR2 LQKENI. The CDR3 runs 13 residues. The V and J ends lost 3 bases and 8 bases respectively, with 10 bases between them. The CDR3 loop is CASSPADREKLFF. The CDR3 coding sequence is TGTGCCAGCTCACCCGCGGATAGGGAAAAACTGTTTTTT.

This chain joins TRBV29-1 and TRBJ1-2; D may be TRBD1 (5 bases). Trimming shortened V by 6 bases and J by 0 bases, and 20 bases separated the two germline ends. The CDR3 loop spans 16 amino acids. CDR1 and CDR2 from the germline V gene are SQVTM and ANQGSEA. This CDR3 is CSVGPGQTGPNYGYTF. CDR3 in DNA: TGCAGCGTCGGACCGGGCCAAACAGGTCCTAACTATGGCTACACCTTC.

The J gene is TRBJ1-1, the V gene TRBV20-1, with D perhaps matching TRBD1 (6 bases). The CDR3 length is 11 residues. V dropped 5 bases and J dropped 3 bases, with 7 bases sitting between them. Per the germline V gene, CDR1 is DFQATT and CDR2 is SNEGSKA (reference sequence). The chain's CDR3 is CSAPGDTEAFF. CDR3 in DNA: TGCAGTGCTCCAGGGGACACTGAAGCTTTCTTT.

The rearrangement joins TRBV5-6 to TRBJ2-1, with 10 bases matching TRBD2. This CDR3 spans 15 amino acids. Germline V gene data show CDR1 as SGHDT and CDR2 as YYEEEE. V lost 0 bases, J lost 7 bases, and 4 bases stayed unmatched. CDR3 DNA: TGTGCCAGCAGCTTGGCTAGCGGGAGCCGTAATGAGCAGTTCTTC. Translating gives CASSLASGSRNEQFF.

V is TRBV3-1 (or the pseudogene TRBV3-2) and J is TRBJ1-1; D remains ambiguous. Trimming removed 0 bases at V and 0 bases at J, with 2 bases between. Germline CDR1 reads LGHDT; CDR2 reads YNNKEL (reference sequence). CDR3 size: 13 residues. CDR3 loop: CASSQDMNTEAFF. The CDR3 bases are TGTGCCAGCAGCCAAGATATGAACACTGAAGCTTTCTTT.

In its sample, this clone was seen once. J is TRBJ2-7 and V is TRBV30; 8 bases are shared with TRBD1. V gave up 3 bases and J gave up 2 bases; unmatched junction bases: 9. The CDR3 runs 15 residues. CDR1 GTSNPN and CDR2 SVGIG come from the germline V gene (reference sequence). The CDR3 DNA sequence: TGTGCCTGGAGGTCGAGGACAGGGTTTGCCTACGAGCAGTACTTC. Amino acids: CAWRSRTGFAYEQYF.

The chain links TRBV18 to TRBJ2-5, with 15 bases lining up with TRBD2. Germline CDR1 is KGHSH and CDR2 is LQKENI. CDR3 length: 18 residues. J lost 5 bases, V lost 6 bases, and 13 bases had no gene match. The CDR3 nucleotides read TGTGCCAGCTCTCAAGGACTAGCGGGAGGGCTGGGTGAGGAGACCCAGTACTTC. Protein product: CASSQGLAGGLGEETQYF.

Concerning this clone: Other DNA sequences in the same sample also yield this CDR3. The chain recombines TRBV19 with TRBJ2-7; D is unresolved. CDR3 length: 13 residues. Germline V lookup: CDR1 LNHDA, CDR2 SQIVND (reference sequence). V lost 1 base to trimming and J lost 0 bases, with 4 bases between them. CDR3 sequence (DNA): TGTGCCAGTAGTATAGGCGGCTCCTACGAGCAGTACTTC. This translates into CASSIGGSYEQYF.

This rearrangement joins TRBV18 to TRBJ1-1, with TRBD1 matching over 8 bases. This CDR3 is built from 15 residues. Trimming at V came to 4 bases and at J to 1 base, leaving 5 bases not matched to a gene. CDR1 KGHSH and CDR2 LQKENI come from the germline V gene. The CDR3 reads CASSQGQGKNTEAFF. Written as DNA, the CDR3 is TGTGCCAGCTCACAAGGACAGGGAAAGAACACTGAAGCTTTCTTT.

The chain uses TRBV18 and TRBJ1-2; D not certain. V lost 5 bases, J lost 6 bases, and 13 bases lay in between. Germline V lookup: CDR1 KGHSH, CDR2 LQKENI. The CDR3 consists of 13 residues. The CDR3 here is CASSTSASDGYTF. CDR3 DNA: TGTGCCAGCTCAACCTCGGCTAGCGATGGCTACACCTTC.

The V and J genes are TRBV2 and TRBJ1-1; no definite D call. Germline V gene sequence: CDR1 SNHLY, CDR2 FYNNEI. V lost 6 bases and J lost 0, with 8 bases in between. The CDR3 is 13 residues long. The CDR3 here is CASRFGVNTEAFF. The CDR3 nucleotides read TGTGCCAGCAGATTCGGAGTGAACACTGAAGCTTTCTTT.

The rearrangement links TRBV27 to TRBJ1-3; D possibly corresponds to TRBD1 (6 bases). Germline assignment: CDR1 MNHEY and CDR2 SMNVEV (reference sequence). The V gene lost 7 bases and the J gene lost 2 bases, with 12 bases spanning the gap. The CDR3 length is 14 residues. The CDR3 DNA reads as TGTGCCAGCAAACTACAGGGTGCTGGAAACACCATATATTTT. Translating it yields CASKLQGAGNTIYF.

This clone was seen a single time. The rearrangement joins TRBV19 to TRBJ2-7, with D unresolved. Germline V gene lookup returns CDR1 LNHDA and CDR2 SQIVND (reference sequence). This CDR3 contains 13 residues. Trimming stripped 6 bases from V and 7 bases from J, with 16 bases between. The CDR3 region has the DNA TGTGCCAGTAGCGTCCGGTCGGGTGCTGAGCAGTACTTC. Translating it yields CASSVRSGAEQYF.

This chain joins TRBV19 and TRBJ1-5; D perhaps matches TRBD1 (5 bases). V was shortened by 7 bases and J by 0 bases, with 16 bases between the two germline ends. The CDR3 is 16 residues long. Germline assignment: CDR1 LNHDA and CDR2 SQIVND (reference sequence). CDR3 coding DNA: TGTGCCAGTATTGGCTTTGGGGCCTATAGCAATCAGCCCCAGCATTTT. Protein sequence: CASIGFGAYSNQPQHF.

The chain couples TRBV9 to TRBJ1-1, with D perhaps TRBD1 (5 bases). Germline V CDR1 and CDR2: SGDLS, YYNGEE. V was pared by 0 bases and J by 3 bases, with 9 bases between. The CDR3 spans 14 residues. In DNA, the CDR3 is TGTGCCAGCAGCGTAGGCGGAGGGGACACTGAAGCTTTCTTT. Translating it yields CASSVGGGDTEAFF.

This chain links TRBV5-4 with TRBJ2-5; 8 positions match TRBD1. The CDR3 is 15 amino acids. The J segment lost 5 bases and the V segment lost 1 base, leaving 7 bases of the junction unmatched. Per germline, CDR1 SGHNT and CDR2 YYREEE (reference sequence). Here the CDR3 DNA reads TGTGCCAGCAGCTTGCGGACAGGGCAATGGGAGACCCAGTACTTC. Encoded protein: CASSLRTGQWETQYF. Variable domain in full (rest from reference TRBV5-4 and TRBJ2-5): ETGVTQSPTHLIKTRGQQVTLRCSSQSGHNTVSWYQQALGQGPQFIFQYYREEENGRGNFPPRFSGLQFPNYSSELNVNALELDDSALYLCASSLRTGQWETQYFGPGTRLLVL.

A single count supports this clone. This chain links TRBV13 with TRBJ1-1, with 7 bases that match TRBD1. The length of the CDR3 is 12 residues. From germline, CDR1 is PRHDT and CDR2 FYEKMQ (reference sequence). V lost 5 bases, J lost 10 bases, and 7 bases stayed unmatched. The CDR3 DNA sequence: TGTGCCAGCAGCCCAACAGGGGACGGAGCTTTCTTT. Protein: CASSPTGDGAFF. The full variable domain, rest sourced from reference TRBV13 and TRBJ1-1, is AAGVIQSPRHLIKEKRETATLKCYPIPRHDTVYWYQQGPGQDPQFLISFYEKMQSDKGSIPDRFSAQQFSDYHSELNMSSLELGDSALYFCASSPTGDGAFFGQGTRLTVV.